This T cell receptor beta chain derives from a study of CD8+CD57+ T cells in acquired aplastic anemia. The wider study: Yields of DNA that came from sorted CD4+ and CD8+ cells averaged roughly 3.2 ug.

This clonotype was detected a few times. Its specificity is not known. A much more abundant neighbour one base away suggests this may be a read error. The study's findings and limits: Fewer than 30 CD8+ CDR3 sequences were shared between patients and controls.

Genomic DNA acted as the template from which TCR beta VDJ combination and CDR3 sequence profiling were carried out. MiXCR, run by TCRdb on the reads, gives a single entry per CDR3 protein. The sample shows roughly 160,000 distinct CDR3 sequences, roughly 48% of them seen only once. Patients who underwent sequencing had shown CD8+CD57+ cell expansion by flow cytometry. Every patient was diagnosed with severe acquired aplastic anemia. Blood was sampled before the patients had received any therapy. The junction had 13 bases not matched to a gene; V was cut back by 5 bases and J by 6 bases. Looked up from germline, CDR1 is DFQATT and CDR2 is SNEGSKA (reference sequence). The CDR3 loop spans 16 amino acids.

This clonotype was obtained from a human donor with aplastic anemia. V and J are TRBV20-1 and TRBJ1-5, with TRBD1 matching 10 bases. Input material: sorted CD4+, CD8+, or CD8+CD57+ T cells (not recorded which) from PBMCs. The CDR3: CSAAHPGTGAGQPQHF. DNA of the CDR3: TGCAGTGCTGCTCATCCCGGGACAGGGGCCGGTCAGCCCCAGCATTTT.